The sequence of this T cell receptor beta chain was determined in a study of tumour-infiltrating T cells in Burkitt lymphoma. Study-level information: Repertoire clonality predicted overall and progression-free survival.

Profiled with immunoSEQ multiplex PCR; TCRdb holds only in-frame clones, not every one. The sample has about 17,000 clones, about 80% seen once. Looked up from germline, CDR1 is SGHDT and CDR2 is YYEEEE. This CDR3 comprises 17 residues. Germline trimming cut 4 bases from V and 2 bases from J; bases unmatched to any gene: 11. The source is a human donor with diffuse large B-cell lymphoma. Sequencing was carried out using tumor tissue. The chain uses TRBV5-6 and TRBJ2-1, with 8 bases fitting TRBD1. The CDR3 DNA sequence: TGTGCCAGCAGCCTAGATATTGGGACAGGCGCCTACAATGAGCAGTTCTTC. Translating gives CASSLDIGTGAYNEQFF. The full variable domain, with the rest looked up from reference TRBV5-6 and TRBJ2-1, is DAGVTQSPTHLIKTRGQQVTLRCSPKSGHDTVSWYQQALGQGPQFIFQYYEEEERQRGNFPDRFSGHQFPNYSSELNVNALLLGDSALYLCASSLDIGTGAYNEQFFGPGTRLTVL.